This passage covers 6 T cell receptor beta chains from one sample sequenced in a study of T-cell memory formation after mild COVID-19 (dated by TCRdb to the early 2020s). Library construction relied on 5' RACE. TCRdb shows the sequencer as Illumina NovaSeq 6000. TCRdb trimmed public reads at Q25 via fastp, called clones via MiXCR and kept in-frame beta chains. Identical CDR3 protein sequences are pooled into one entry, listed with their most common genes and DNA. The sample table holds about 90,000 distinct CDR3 sequences, of which approximately 16% were seen once. In total, the top ten clones hold around two fifths of the sample. Sequenced material: PBMCs or a T cell subset sorted from them (not recorded which). Source of these receptors: a man aged 18 to 29 who had mild COVID-19 (a few samples of this study predate the infection). The sample titles of this study are shuffled in the database, so cell type and time point are left out; the donor was told from shared clones.

This clonotype turned up a few times. The chain is built from TRBV6-5 and TRBJ1-1; no clear D. The V end lost 1 base, the J end lost 2 bases, and 8 bases lay between the germline ends. The length of the CDR3 is 14 residues. Germline V gene sequence: CDR1 MNHEY, CDR2 SVGAGI. This CDR3 is CASSYFSGNTEAFF. CDR3 nucleotides: TGTGCCAGCAGTTACTTTTCAGGAAACACTGAAGCTTTCTTT.

The chain links TRBV6-2 or TRBV6-3 to TRBJ1-1; D gene unclear. The CDR3 contains 14 residues. Per the germline V gene, CDR1 is MNHEY and CDR2 is SVGEGT. Trimming took 4 bases from V and 4 from J, leaving 13 bases between them. CDR3 nucleotide sequence: TGTGCCAGCAGTTTGGTGGGTCTCGGCACTGAAGCTTTCTTT. Its translation: CASSLVGLGTEAFF.

This clonotype showed up just a few times. This chain connects TRBV7-6 to TRBJ2-2; no reliable D call. This CDR3 comprises 13 residues. Deletions cut 5 bases from V and 6 bases from J, with 10 bases between. The V gene's germline CDR1 is SGHVS and CDR2 FNYEAQ. The chain's CDR3 is CASSPRVAGELFF. Here the CDR3 DNA reads TGTGCCAGCAGCCCCCGTGTGGCCGGGGAGCTGTTTTTT.

The V call is TRBV6-4, the J call TRBJ2-2; D tentatively fits TRBD1 or TRBD2 (5 bases each). The CDR3 loop spans 15 amino acids. The V end was cut by 11 bases, the J end by 7 bases, with 23 bases between. Germline V lookup: CDR1 MRHNA, CDR2 SNTAGT. In DNA, the CDR3 is TGTGCCTCTCTCCGGGGACGGACGAGGAACGGGGAGCTGTTTTTT. This codes for CASLRGRTRNGELFF.

Many counts were recorded for this clonotype. The rearrangement joins TRBV29-1 to TRBJ1-1, with D perhaps matching TRBD1 (5 bases). The V end was cut by 6 bases, the J end by 0 bases, with 8 bases between. This CDR3 spans 12 amino acids. Germline V gene sequence: CDR1 SQVTM, CDR2 ANQGSEA. As DNA, the CDR3 is TGCAGCGTGGGACTGATGAACACTGAAGCTTTCTTT. It codes for CSVGLMNTEAFF.

This clonotype was observed many times. This chain joins TRBV9 and TRBJ2-1, with 8 bases that match TRBD2. With V trimmed by 1 base and J by 3 bases, 6 bases remained unmatched. The CDR3 is made up of 16 amino acids. Germline V gives CDR1 SGDLS, CDR2 YYNGEE. The DNA for the CDR3 is TGTGCCAGCAGCGTAAGCCCGGGGGGGTTCTACAATGAGCAGTTCTTC. This gives the protein CASSVSPGGFYNEQFF.